One T cell receptor beta chain is described in this entry. The data were obtained in a study of blood T cell repertoires in COVID-19. CDR3 size: 18 residues. The germline V and J ends were trimmed by 3 bases and 0 bases, with 19 bases remaining between them. CDR1 and CDR2 from the germline V gene are SGDLS and YYNGEE. Participants were aged about 18 to 100 years, lived in roughly 23 US areas, and enrolled virtually. Here immunoSEQ multiplex PCR was the method, and the copy in TCRdb shows in-frame clones only, minus some. The table lists 250,000 to 300,000 clones, about four fifths of them singletons, with roughly 4.7% in the top ten.

The V gene is TRBV9, the J gene TRBJ1-3; no reliable D call. What was sequenced was PBMCs or T cells enriched from blood (not recorded which). The clonotype was recovered from a man aged 35 to 55 who had been exposed to COVID-19. CDR3 region: CASSAAGGFPYSGNTIYF. The DNA for the CDR3 is TGTGCCAGCAGCGCAGCGGGAGGCTTCCCGTACTCTGGAAACACCATATATTTT.